This T cell receptor (beta chain) was sequenced during a study of OX40 agonist ivuxolimab in advanced cancers. Study-level information: The dose-escalation group included hepatocellular carcinoma, melanoma, renal cell carcinoma and head and neck cancer.

This CDR3 comprises 13 residues. The ends were cut back, 6 bases at V and 8 bases at J, with 16 bases in the middle. Germline V gene data show CDR1 as MDHEN and CDR2 as SYDVKM. Method: immunoSEQ multiplex PCR; TCRdb's copy keeps in-frame clones and lacks some. Among tens of thousands of clones listed, 85% to 90% were seen once. V usage is TRBV28 and J usage is TRBJ1-2; no definite D call. Sequences were derived from CD4+ or CD8+ T cells sorted from blood, sampled in a trial of the OX40 agonist ivuxolimab. The receptor comes from an adult with an advanced solid tumor such as melanoma, head and neck, liver or kidney cancer. As DNA, the CDR3 is TGTGCCAGCAGAGGGAACAGCGGGGTAGGCTACACCTTC. This gives the protein CASRGNSGVGYTF.